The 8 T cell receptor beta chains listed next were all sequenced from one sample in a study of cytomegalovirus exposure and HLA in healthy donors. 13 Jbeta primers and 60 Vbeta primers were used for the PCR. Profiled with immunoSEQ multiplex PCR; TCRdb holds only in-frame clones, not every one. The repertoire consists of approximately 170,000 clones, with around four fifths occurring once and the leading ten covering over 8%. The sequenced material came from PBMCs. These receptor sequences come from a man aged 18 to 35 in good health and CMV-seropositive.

This CDR3 is CSVVSRGASTDTQYF. The CDR3 DNA is TGCAGCGTTGTCTCGCGGGGGGCTAGCACAGATACGCAGTATTTT. The chain links TRBV29-1 to TRBJ2-3; TRBD2 matches at 8 bases. V lost 4 bases, J lost 0 bases, and 6 bases stayed unmatched. The CDR3 consists of 15 residues. Germline values: CDR1 SQVTM, CDR2 ANQGSEA.

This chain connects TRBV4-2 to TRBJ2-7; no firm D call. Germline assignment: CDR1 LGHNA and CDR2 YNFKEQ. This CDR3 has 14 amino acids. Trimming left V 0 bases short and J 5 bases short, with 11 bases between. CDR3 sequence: CASSQDGAGDEQYF. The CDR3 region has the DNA TGTGCCAGCAGCCAAGACGGAGCTGGTGACGAGCAGTACTTC.

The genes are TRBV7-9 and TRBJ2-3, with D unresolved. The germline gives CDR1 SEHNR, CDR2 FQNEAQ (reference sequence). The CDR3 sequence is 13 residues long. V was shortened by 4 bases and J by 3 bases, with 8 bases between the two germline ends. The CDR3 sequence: CASSSTLTDTQYF. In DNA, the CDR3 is TGTGCCAGCAGCTCCACCCTAACAGATACGCAGTATTTT.

The DNA for the CDR3 is TGTGCCAGCAGCCAAGAGGTAGCGATAGATACGCAGTATTTT. Translated: CASSQEVAIDTQYF. This chain joins TRBV14 and TRBJ2-3, with a tentative D call TRBD2 (5 bases). The germline V gene encodes CDR1 SGHDN and CDR2 FVKESK. Trimming removed 0 bases at V and 5 bases at J, with 9 bases between. This CDR3 has 14 amino acids.

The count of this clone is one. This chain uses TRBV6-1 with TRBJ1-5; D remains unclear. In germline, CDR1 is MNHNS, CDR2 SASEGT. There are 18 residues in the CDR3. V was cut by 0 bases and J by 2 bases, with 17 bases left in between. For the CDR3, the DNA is TGTGCCAGCAGTGAAGCGAGTCTCCGGGTCCAACGCAATCAGCCCCAGCATTTT. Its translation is CASSEASLRVQRNQPQHF.

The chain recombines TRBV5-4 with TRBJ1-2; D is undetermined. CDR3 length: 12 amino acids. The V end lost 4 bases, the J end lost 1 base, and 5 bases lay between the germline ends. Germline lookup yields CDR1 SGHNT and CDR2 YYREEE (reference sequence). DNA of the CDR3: TGTGCCAGCAGCGCGGGTAACTATGGCTACACCTTC. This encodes CASSAGNYGYTF.

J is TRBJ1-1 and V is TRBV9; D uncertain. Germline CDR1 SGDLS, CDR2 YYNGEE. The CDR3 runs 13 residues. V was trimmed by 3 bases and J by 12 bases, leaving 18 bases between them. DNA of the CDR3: TGTGCCAGCAGCGATAGCCTGGAACCTAGAACTTTCTTT. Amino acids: CASSDSLEPRTFF.

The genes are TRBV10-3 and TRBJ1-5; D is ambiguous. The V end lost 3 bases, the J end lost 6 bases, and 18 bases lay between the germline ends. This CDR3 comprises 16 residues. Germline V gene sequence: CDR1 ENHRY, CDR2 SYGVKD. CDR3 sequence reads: CAISERESRGGQPQHF. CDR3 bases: TGTGCCATCAGTGAACGGGAATCCCGCGGCGGTCAGCCCCAGCATTTT.